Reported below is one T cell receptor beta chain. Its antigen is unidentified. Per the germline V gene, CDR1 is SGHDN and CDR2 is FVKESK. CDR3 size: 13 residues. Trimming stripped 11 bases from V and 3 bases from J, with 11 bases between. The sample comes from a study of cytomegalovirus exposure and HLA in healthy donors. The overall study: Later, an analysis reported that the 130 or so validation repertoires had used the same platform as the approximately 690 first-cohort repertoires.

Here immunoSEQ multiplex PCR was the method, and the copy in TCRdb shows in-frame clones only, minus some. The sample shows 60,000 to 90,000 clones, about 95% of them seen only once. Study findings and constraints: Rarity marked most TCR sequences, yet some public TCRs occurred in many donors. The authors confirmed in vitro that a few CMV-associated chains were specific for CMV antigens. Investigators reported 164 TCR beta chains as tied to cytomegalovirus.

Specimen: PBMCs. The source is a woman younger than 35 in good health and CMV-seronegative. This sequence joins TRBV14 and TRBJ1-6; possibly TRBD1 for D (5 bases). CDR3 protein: CAVGEGYNSPLHF. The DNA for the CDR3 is TGTGCCGTAGGGGAAGGCTATAATTCACCCCTCCACTTT.